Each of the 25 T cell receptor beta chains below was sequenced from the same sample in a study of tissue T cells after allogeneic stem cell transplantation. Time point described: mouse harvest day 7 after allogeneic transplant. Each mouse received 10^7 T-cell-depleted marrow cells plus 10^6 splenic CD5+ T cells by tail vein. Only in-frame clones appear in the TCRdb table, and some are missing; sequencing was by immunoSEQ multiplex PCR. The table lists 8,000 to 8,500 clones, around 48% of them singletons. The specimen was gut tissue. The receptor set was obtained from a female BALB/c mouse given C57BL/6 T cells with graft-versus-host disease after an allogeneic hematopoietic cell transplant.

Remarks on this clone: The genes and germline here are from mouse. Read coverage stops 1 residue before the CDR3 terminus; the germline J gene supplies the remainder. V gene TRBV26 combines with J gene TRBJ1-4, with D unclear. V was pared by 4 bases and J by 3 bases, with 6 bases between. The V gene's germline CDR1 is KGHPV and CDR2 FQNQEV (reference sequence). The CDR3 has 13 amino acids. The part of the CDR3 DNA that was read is TGTGCCAGCAGTCCGACCCCCAACGAAAGATTATTT. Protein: CASSPTPNERLF. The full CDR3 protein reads CASSPTPNERLFF.

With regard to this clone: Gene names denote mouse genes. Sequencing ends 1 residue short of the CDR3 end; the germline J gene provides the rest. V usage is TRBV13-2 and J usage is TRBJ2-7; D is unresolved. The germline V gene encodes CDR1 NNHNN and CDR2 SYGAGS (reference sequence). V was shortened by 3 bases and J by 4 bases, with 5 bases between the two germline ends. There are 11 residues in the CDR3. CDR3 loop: CASGAAYEQYF. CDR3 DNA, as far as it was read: TGTGCCAGCGGTGCCGCATATGAACAGTAC.

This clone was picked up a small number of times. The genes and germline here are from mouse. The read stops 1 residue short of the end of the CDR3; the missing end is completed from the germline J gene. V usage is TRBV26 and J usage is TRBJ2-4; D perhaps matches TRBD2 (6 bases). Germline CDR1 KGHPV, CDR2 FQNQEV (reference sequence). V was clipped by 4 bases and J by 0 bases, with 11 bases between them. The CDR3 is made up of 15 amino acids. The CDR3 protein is CASSPRWGSQNTLYF. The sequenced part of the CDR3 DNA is TGTGCCAGCAGTCCTCGCTGGGGTAGTCAAAACACCTTGTAC.

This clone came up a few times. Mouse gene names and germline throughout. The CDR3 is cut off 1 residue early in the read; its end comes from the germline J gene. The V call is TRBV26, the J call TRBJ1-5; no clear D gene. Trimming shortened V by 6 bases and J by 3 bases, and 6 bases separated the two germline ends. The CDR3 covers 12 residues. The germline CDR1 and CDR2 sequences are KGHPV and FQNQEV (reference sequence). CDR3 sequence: CASSAINQAPLF. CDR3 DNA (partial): TGTGCCAGCAGCGCAATCAACCAGGCTCCGCTT.

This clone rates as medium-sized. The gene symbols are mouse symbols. The chain's CDR3 is CASTRDRVAGQLYF. The part of the CDR3 DNA that was read is TGTGCCAGCACCCGGGACAGGGTGGCCGGGCAGCTCTAC. The V gene is TRBV26, the J gene TRBJ2-2; 9 bases align to TRBD1. Read sequence stops 1 residue before the CDR3 end, and the germline J gene provides the missing end. The V and J ends lost 7 bases and 6 bases, in that order; junction bases with no gene match: 6. CDR1 KGHPV and CDR2 FQNQEV come from the germline V gene (reference sequence). The CDR3 covers 14 residues.

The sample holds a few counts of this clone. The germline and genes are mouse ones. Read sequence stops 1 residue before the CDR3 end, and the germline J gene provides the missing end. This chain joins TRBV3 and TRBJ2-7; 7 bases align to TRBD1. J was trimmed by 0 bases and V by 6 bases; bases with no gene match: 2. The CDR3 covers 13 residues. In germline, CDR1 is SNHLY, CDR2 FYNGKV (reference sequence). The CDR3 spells CASRRQGSYEQYF. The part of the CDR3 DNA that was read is TGTGCCAGCAGACGACAGGGCTCCTATGAACAGTAC.

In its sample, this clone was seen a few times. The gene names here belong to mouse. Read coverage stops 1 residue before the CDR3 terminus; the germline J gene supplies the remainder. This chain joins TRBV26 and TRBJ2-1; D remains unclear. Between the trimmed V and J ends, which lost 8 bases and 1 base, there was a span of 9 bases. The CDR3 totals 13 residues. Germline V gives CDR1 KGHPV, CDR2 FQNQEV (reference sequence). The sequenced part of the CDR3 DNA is TGTGCCAGCCATCGACAAAACTATGCTGAGCAGTTC. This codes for CASHRQNYAEQF. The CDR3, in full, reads CASHRQNYAEQFF.

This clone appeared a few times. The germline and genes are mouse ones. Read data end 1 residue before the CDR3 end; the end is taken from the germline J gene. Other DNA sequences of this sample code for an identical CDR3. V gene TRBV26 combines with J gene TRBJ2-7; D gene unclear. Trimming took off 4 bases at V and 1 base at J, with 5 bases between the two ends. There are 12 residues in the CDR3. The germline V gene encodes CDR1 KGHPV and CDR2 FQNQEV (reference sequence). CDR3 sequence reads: CASSRQSYEQYF. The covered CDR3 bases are TGTGCCAGCAGTCGACAATCCTATGAACAGTAC.

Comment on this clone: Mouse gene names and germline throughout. The sequenced CDR3 bases are TGTGCCAGCAGTGATGACAATAATTCGCCCCTCTAC. This codes for CASSDDNNSPLY. The entire CDR3 sequence reads CASSDDNNSPLYF. This chain connects TRBV13-3 to TRBJ1-6; D is uncertain. The read halts 1 residue ahead of the CDR3 end, with the missing end drawn from the germline J gene. TRBJ1-6 is sorted into the ORF group, with uncertain function. The CDR3 length is 13 residues. Trimming pared 0 bases from V and 5 bases from J, leaving 3 bases between. CDR1 and CDR2 from the germline V gene are NNHDY and SYVADS.

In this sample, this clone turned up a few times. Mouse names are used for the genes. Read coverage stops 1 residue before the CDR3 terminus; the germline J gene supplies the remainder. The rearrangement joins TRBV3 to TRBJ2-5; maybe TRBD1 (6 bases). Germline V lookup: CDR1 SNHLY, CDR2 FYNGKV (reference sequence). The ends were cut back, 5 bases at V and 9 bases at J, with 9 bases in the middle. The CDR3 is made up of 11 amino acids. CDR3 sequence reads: CASSATGTQYF. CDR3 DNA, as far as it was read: TGTGCCAGCAGCGCCACAGGGACCCAGTAC.

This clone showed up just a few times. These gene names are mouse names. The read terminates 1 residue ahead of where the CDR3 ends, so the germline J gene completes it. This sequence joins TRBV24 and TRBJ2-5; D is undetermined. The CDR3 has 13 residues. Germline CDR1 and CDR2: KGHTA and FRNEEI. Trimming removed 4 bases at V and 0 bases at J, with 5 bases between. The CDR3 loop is CASSPFNQDTQYF. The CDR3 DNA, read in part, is TGTGCCAGCAGTCCCTTTAACCAAGACACCCAGTAC.

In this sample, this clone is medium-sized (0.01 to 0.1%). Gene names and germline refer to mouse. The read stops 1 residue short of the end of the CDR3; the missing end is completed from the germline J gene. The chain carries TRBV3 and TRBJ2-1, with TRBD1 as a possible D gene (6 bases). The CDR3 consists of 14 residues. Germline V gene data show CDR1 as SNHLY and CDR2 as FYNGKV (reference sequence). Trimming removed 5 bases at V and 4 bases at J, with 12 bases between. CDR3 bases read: TGTGCCAGCAGCCCACAGGGTGGGTATGCTGAGCAGTTC. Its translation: CASSPQGGYAEQF. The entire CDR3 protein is CASSPQGGYAEQFF.

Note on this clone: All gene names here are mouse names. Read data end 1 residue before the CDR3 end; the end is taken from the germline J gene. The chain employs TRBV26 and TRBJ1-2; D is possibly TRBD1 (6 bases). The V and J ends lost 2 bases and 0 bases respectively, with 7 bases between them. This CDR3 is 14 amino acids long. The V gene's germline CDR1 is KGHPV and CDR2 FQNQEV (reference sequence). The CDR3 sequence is CASSLGTTNSDYTF. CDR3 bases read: TGTGCCAGCAGTCTGGGGACAACAAACTCCGACTACACC.

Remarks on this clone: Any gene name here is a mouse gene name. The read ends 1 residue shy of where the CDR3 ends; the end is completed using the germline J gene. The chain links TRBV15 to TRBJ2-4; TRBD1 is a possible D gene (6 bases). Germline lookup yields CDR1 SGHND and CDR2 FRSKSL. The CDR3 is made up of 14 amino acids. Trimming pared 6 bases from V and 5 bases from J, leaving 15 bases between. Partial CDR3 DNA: TGTGCCAGCAGCCTCGGGACAAGCGCAAACACCTTGTAC. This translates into CASSLGTSANTLY. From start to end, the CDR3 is CASSLGTSANTLYF.

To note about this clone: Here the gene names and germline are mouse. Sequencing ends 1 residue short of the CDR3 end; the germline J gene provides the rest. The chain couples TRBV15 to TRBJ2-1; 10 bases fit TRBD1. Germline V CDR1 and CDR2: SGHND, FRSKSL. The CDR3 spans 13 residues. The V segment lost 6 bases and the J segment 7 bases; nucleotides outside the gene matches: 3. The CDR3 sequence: CASRRTGGAEQFF. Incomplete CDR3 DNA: TGTGCCAGCAGGCGGACAGGGGGGGCTGAGCAGTTC. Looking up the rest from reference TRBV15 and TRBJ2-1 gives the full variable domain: DAGVTQTPRHEVAEKGQTIILKCEPVSGHNDLFWYRQTKIQGLELLSYFRSKSLMEDGGAFKDRFKAEMLNSSFSTLKIQPTEPKDSAVYLCASRRTGGAEQFFGPGTRLTVL.

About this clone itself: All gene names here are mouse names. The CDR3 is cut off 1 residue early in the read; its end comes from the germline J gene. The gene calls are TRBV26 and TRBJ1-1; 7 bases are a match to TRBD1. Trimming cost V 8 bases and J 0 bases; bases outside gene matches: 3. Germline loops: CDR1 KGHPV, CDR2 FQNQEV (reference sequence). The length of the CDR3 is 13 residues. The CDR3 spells CASEGQPNTEVFF. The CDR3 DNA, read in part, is TGTGCCAGCGAGGGACAGCCAAACACAGAAGTCTTC. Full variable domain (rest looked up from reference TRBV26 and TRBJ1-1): NSKVIQTPRYLVKGQGQKAKMRCIPEKGHPVVFWYQQNKNNEFKFLINFQNQEVLQQIDMTEKRFSAECPSNSPCSLEIQSSEAGDSALYLCASEGQPNTEVFFGKGTRLTVV.

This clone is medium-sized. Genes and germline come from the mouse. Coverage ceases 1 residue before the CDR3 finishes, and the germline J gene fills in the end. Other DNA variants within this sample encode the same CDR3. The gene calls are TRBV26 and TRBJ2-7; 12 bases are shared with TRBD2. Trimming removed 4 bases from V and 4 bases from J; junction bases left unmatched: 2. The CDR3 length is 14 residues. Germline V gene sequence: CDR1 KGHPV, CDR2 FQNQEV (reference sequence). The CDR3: CASSPDWGGYEQYF. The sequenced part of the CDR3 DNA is TGTGCCAGCAGTCCGGACTGGGGGGGATATGAACAGTAC. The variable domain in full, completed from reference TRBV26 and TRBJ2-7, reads NSKVIQTPRYLVKGQGQKAKMRCIPEKGHPVVFWYQQNKNNEFKFLINFQNQEVLQQIDMTEKRFSAECPSNSPCSLEIQSSEAGDSALYLCASSPDWGGYEQYFGPGTRLTVL.

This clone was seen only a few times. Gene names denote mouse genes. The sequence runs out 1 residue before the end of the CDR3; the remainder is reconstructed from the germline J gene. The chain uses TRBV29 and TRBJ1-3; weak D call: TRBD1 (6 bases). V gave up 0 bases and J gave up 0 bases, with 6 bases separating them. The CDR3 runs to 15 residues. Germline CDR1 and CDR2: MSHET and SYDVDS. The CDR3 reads CASSLSGHSGNTLYF. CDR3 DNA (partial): TGTGCTAGCAGTTTATCGGGACATTCTGGAAATACGCTCTAT.

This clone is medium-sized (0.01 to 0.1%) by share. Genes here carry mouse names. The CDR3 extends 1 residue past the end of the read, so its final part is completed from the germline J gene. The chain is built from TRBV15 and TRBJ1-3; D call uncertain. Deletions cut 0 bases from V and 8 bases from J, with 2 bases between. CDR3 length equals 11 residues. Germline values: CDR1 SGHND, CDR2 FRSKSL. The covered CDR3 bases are TGTGCCAGCAGTTTAGCTGATACGCTCTAT. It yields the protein CASSLADTLY. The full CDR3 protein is CASSLADTLYF. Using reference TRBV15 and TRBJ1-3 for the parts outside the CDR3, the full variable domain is DAGVTQTPRHEVAEKGQTIILKCEPVSGHNDLFWYRQTKIQGLELLSYFRSKSLMEDGGAFKDRFKAEMLNSSFSTLKIQPTEPKDSAVYLCASSLADTLYFGEGSRLIVV.

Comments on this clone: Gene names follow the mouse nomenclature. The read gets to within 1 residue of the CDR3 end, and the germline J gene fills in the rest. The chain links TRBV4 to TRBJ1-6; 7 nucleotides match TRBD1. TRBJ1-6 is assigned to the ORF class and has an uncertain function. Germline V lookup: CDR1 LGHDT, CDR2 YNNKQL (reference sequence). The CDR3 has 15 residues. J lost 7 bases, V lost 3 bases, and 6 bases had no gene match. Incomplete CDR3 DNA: TGTGCCAGCAGCTATCAGGCCAGGGGGAATTCGCCCCTCTAC. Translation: CASSYQARGNSPLY. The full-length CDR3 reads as CASSYQARGNSPLYF.

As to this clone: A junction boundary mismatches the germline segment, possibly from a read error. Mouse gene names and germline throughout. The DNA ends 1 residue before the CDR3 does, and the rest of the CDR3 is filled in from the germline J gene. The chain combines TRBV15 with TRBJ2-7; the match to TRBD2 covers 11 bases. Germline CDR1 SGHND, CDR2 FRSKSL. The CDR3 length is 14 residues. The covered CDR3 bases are TGTGCAAGCAGCCTGGGACTGGGGGACTATGAACAGTAC. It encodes CASSLGLGDYEQY. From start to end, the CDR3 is CASSLGLGDYEQYF.

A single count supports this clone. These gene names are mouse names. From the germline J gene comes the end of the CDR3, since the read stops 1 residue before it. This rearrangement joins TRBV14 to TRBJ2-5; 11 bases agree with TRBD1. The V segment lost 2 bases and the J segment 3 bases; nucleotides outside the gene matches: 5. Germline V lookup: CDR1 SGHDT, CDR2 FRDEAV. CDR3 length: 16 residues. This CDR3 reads CASSFQGQGVQDTQYF. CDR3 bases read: TGTGCCAGCAGTTTTCAGGGACAGGGGGTACAAGACACCCAGTAC.

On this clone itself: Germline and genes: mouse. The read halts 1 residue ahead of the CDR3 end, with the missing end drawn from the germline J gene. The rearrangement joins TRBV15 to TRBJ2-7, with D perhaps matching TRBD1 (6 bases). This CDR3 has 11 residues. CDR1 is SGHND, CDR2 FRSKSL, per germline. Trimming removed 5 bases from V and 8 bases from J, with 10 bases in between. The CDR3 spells CASSPRDKQYF. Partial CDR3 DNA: TGTGCCAGCAGTCCCCGGGACAAACAGTAC. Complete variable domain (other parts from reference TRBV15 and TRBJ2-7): DAGVTQTPRHEVAEKGQTIILKCEPVSGHNDLFWYRQTKIQGLELLSYFRSKSLMEDGGAFKDRFKAEMLNSSFSTLKIQPTEPKDSAVYLCASSPRDKQYFGPGTRLTVL.

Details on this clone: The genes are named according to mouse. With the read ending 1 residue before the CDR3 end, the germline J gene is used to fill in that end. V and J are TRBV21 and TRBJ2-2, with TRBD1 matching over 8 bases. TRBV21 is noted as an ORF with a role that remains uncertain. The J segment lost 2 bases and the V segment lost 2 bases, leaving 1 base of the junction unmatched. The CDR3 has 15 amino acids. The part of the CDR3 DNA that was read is TGTGCTAGCAGTCAACAGGGGGCGAACACCGGGCAGCTCTAC. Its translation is CASSQQGANTGQLY. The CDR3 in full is CASSQQGANTGQLYF.

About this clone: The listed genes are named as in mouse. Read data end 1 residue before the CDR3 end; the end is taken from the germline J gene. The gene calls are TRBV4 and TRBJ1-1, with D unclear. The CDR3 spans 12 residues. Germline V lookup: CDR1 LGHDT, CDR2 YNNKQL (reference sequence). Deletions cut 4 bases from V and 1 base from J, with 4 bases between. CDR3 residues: CASSFRNTEVFF. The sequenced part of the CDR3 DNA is TGTGCCAGCAGCTTCAGAAACACAGAAGTCTTC. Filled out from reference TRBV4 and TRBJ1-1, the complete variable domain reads ETAVFQTPNYHVTQVGNEVSFNCKQTLGHDTMYWYKQDSKKLLKIMFSYNNKQLIVNETVPRRFSPQSSDKAHLNLRIKSVEPEDSAVYLCASSFRNTEVFFGKGTRLTVV.